One TCR beta chain is described in this entry. This sample was taken from a study of T cell clusters in autoimmune cytopenias. Multiplex touch-down PCR amplified TRB using TRB-A and TRB-B pools in one tube. TCRdb re-called the multiplex PCR reads; every CDR3 protein appears as one record, without DNA. Found here are about 3,400 distinct CDR3 sequences; the top ten clones hold 37%. The CDR3 consists of 15 residues. Germline CDR1 and CDR2: LNHDA and SQIVND (reference sequence). TRB amplification used 250 ng of peripheral blood genomic DNA. This sequence originates from a human donor with an autoimmune cytopenia, with autoimmune hepatitis or in good health (not recorded which). This chain connects TRBV19 to TRBJ1-4; TCRdb returns TRBD1, unconfirmable since there is no DNA. The sequenced sample consisted of peripheral blood. CDR3 loop: CASRTQDATNEKLFF.